These 13 T cell receptor beta chains came from one sample sequenced in a study of T cells expressing NK-cell markers. TCRdb re-called the 5' RACE reads and shows each CDR3 protein once, DNA omitted. Seen in this sample are about 140,000 distinct CDR3 sequences; the ten most common clones hold approximately 12%. The sequenced material came from blood T cells: a sorted CD56 or NKG2C T cell subset, CD4+ or CD8+ T cells, or bulk PBMC T cells (not recorded which). The receptors originated from a man younger than 30 in good health.

This chain joins TRBV5-1 and TRBJ2-2; TCRdb names TRBD1, which stays unverified in the absence of DNA. Germline V gene lookup returns CDR1 SGHRS and CDR2 YFSETQ. This CDR3 has 14 amino acids. CDR3 loop: CASSTGPFSGELFF. Full variable domain (missing parts from reference TRBV5-1 and TRBJ2-2): KAGVTQTPRYLIKTRGQQVTLSCSPISGHRSVSWYQQTPGQGLQFLFEYFSETQRNKGNFPGRFSGRQFSNSRSEMNVSTLELGDSALYLCASSTGPFSGELFFGEGSRLTVL.

V is TRBV20-1 and J is TRBJ2-1; TCRdb designates TRBD2, a call that cannot be tested without DNA. The CDR3 has 13 residues. Germline V gene data show CDR1 as DFQATT and CDR2 as SNEGSKA (reference sequence). CDR3 residues: CSARLARPNEQFF.

The rearrangement links TRBV19 to TRBJ2-5. Germline V gives CDR1 LNHDA, CDR2 SQIVND (reference sequence). The CDR3 covers 13 residues. The CDR3 loop is CASSIADGETQYF.

This chain links TRBV15 with TRBJ2-5; TCRdb outputs TRBD1, but without DNA this stays unchecked. The CDR3 is 14 amino acids. CDR1 is LNHNV, CDR2 YYDKDF, per germline (reference sequence). The CDR3 protein is CATSGERGPETQYF.

This chain uses TRBV4-1 with TRBJ2-1; TCRdb indicates TRBD2, and absent DNA this call remains unverified. The CDR3 covers 17 residues. The germline V gene has CDR1 MGHRA and CDR2 YSYEKL. The CDR3: CASSQDLGLAGDNEQFF.

This chain joins TRBV29-1 and TRBJ2-1. The CDR3 sequence is 12 residues long. Germline CDR1 reads SQVTM; CDR2 reads ANQGSEA. The CDR3 region is CSVEDGSGEQFF.

The rearrangement uses TRBV28 and TRBJ1-1. The length of the CDR3 is 13 residues. The germline gives CDR1 MDHEN, CDR2 SYDVKM. The CDR3 spells CASSLLKNTEAFF.

V is TRBV7-2 and J is TRBJ2-5; TCRdb proposes TRBD1, but this gene call is untestable without DNA. There are 14 residues in the CDR3. CDR1 SGHTA and CDR2 FQGNSA come from the germline V gene. The CDR3: CASSLRGELETQYF.

This chain links TRBV12-3 or TRBV12-4 with TRBJ2-5; TCRdb's D call of TRBD2 is untestable without DNA. The CDR3 sequence is 15 residues long. The CDR3 sequence: CASILTSGSVETQYF.

The genes are TRBV4-1 and TRBJ2-5; the D call of TRBD1 rests on TCRdb alone, since no DNA is present to check it. Germline V gene sequence: CDR1 MGHRA, CDR2 YSYEKL. The CDR3 contains 15 residues. This CDR3 is CASSQMDREQETQYF.

This chain uses TRBV5-5 with TRBJ2-2. The CDR3 is made up of 15 amino acids. Germline CDR1 is SGHKS and CDR2 is YYEKEE (reference sequence). The CDR3 sequence: CASSLGRFNTGELFF.

The V call is TRBV20-1, the J call TRBJ2-7. The germline gives CDR1 DFQATT, CDR2 SNEGSKA (reference sequence). CDR3 length equals 14 residues. CDR3 loop: CSASGRLAEYEQYF.

The chain combines TRBV15 with TRBJ2-1; there is no DNA to check the TCRdb D call of TRBD2. CDR1 is LNHNV, CDR2 YYDKDF, per germline (reference sequence). The length of the CDR3 is 17 residues. CDR3 in amino acids: CATSTSGRERANNEQFF.